The rows below give T cell receptor beta chains drawn from one sample of a study of graft-versus-host responses after intestinal transplantation. Some clones are missing from TCRdb's copy, which holds only in-frame ones; the method was immunoSEQ multiplex PCR. The sample holds about 14,000 clones, around 96% seen once. Material: PBMCs, obtained 9 days after transplant. These receptors were taken from a human patient who received an intestinal transplant, so some T cells may come from the graft donor. CDR3s leave out the opening cysteine and the closing phenylalanine or tryptophan. Fields, in order: CDR3 protein, D gene, clone size, V gene, J gene. A D gene is named only where the DNA matches it firmly. Some rows have no size entry. The others give once, few or many, or a class for an expanded clone.

CDR3 protein: ASSGSGSGTGELF
D gene: TRBD2
clone size: NA
V gene: TRBV9
J gene: TRBJ2-2

CDR3 protein: ASSLGSPGEQY
D gene: NA
clone size: NA
V gene: TRBV5-5
J gene: TRBJ2-7

CDR3 protein: ASSEVGQENNEQF
D gene: TRBD1
clone size: NA
V gene: TRBV10-1
J gene: TRBJ2-1

CDR3 protein: ASSLFRTSTDTQY
D gene: TRBD2
clone size: NA
V gene: TRBV28
J gene: TRBJ2-3

CDR3 protein: ASSVYGDYEQY
D gene: NA
clone size: once
V gene: TRBV9
J gene: TRBJ2-7

CDR3 protein: ASSYEGWDTGELF
D gene: NA
clone size: NA
V gene: TRBV6-5
J gene: TRBJ2-2

CDR3 protein: ASSTPVVGGGREQY
D gene: TRBD2
clone size: NA
V gene: TRBV9
J gene: TRBJ2-7

CDR3 protein: ASAPTGGPYEQY
D gene: TRBD1
clone size: NA
V gene: TRBV7-9
J gene: TRBJ2-7

CDR3 protein: ASSPPPGGNTEAF
D gene: NA
clone size: once
V gene: TRBV27
J gene: TRBJ1-1

CDR3 protein: ASSLRWDEQF
D gene: NA
clone size: NA
V gene: TRBV7-9
J gene: TRBJ2-1

CDR3 protein: ASSETQMGQSNTEAF
D gene: NA
clone size: NA
V gene: TRBV2
J gene: TRBJ1-1

CDR3 protein: ASSAASGYSYEQY
D gene: TRBD2
clone size: once
V gene: TRBV27
J gene: TRBJ2-7

CDR3 protein: ASSQVRDLSYNEQF
D gene: NA
clone size: NA
V gene: TRBV4-1
J gene: TRBJ2-1

CDR3 protein: ASSEYGGSTRRRQETQY
D gene: NA
clone size: NA
V gene: TRBV2
J gene: TRBJ2-5

CDR3 protein: ASSVGRVGNTIY
D gene: NA
clone size: NA
V gene: TRBV9
J gene: TRBJ1-3

CDR3 protein: ASGLALVLGQGLTDTQY
D gene: TRBD1
clone size: NA
V gene: TRBV12-5
J gene: TRBJ2-3

CDR3 protein: AWSVSGTEAF
D gene: NA
clone size: NA
V gene: TRBV30
J gene: TRBJ1-1

CDR3 protein: ASSSENYGYT
D gene: NA
clone size: NA
V gene: TRBV6-5
J gene: TRBJ1-2

CDR3 protein: ASSFTIAGEGYYNEQF
D gene: TRBD2
clone size: once
V gene: TRBV27
J gene: TRBJ2-1

CDR3 protein: ASSLYRVSYEQY
D gene: NA
clone size: NA
V gene: TRBV27
J gene: TRBJ2-7

CDR3 protein: ASSLILLAKNIQY
D gene: NA
clone size: NA
V gene: TRBV5-5
J gene: TRBJ2-4

CDR3 protein: ASSVRWVEVNTEAF
D gene: NA
clone size: NA
V gene: TRBV9
J gene: TRBJ1-1

CDR3 protein: ASKGPYFTDTQY
D gene: NA
clone size: NA
V gene: TRBV28
J gene: TRBJ2-3

CDR3 protein: ASSIGGTGLNEQF
D gene: NA
clone size: NA
V gene: TRBV19
J gene: TRBJ2-1

CDR3 protein: ASSRYNEQF
D gene: NA
clone size: NA
V gene: TRBV27
J gene: TRBJ2-1

CDR3 protein: ASSLGGGFGQY
D gene: NA
clone size: NA
V gene: TRBV13
J gene: TRBJ2-7

CDR3 protein: ASSGTGGNTIY
D gene: NA
clone size: few
V gene: TRBV5-1
J gene: TRBJ1-3

CDR3 protein: ASGTYNSYEQY
D gene: NA
clone size: NA
V gene: TRBV19
J gene: TRBJ2-7

CDR3 protein: ASSQEGDSGRIDEQF
D gene: TRBD2
clone size: NA
V gene: TRBV4-1
J gene: TRBJ2-1